A selection of T cell receptor beta chains follows, all from one sample in a study of T cell repertoires in cytomegalovirus infection. MiXCR, run by TCRdb on the reads, gives a single entry per CDR3 protein. Altogether roughly 800,000 distinct CDR3 sequences are present, 25% to 30% being singletons, with the ten largest covering roughly 13%. No antigen has been identified for these receptors. The sample was cultured CD8+ T cells from PBMCs, taken from culture after CMV antigen stimulation. These receptors all come from a human donor in good health (CMV status not recorded). Some clones in this sample may be carry-over from other donors' samples. CDR3s include the opening cysteine and the closing phenylalanine or tryptophan. The D gene is left open where the match is weak. Clone size is not always given. Where it is, it says once, few, many or a class for expanded clones.

TRBJ1-2,-,-,TRBV7-3,CASSPGPTDGYTF,TGTGCCAGCAGTCCGGGTCCGACAGATGGCTACACCTTC
TRBJ1-1,TRBD1,-,TRBV6-2/TRBV6-3,CASISDRETNTEAFF,TGTGCCAGCATCTCGGACAGGGAGACGAACACTGAAGCTTTCTTT
TRBJ2-5,-,many,TRBV10-3,CATKGEGETQYF,TGTGCCACAAAGGGGGAGGGAGAGACCCAGTACTTC
TRBJ1-2,-,-,TRBV7-2,CASSLGIGRGYGYTF,TGTGCCAGCAGCTTAGGGATCGGCAGGGGCTATGGCTACACCTTC
TRBJ2-1,TRBD2,-,TRBV19,CASSIEGLAGESSSYNEQFF,TGTGCCAGTAGTATAGAGGGACTAGCGGGGGAATCGAGCTCCTACAATGAGCAGTTCTTC
TRBJ2-3,-,-,TRBV7-2,CASSSDLADTQYF,TGTGCCAGCAGCTCGGACCTAGCGGATACGCAGTATTTT
TRBJ2-1,-,few,TRBV6-1,CASSGLGVDEQFF,TGTGCCAGCAGTGGTTTGGGGGTCGATGAGCAGTTCTTC
TRBJ2-5,-,few,TRBV6-2/TRBV6-3,CASRELGGWETQYF,TGTGCCAGCAGAGAACTGGGCGGGTGGGAGACCCAGTACTTC
TRBJ2-3,TRBD2,-,TRBV27,CASSFSSGGAYDTQYF,TGTGCCAGCAGTTTTTCCAGCGGGGGGGCATACGATACGCAGTATTTT
TRBJ2-6,-,few,TRBV5-1,CASSLVAPGANVLTF,TGCGCCAGCAGCTTGGTGGCGCCTGGGGCCAACGTCCTGACTTTC
TRBJ2-7,-,-,TRBV6-1,CASKRGEGAEQYF,TGTGCCAGCAAAAGGGGGGAGGGCGCGGAGCAGTACTTC
TRBJ1-6,-,-,TRBV4-2,CASSQEGPGQSSYNSPLHF,TGTGCCAGCAGCCAGGAGGGACCAGGACAGAGCTCCTATAATTCACCCCTCCACTTT
TRBJ1-4,-,few,TRBV6-6,CASSFYRDGQLGVFF,TGTGCCAGCAGTTTCTACCGGGACGGGCAGTTGGGGGTGTTTTTT
TRBJ1-1,-,-,TRBV13,CASSFRHPEAFF,TGTGCCAGCAGCTTCCGGCACCCCGAAGCTTTCTTT
TRBJ1-2,-,-,TRBV15,CATSRDSRQEAYTF,TGTGCCACCAGCAGAGATTCTCGACAGGAGGCCTACACCTTC
TRBJ2-7,-,few,TRBV7-9,CASSPEGRPYEQYF,TGTGCCAGCAGTCCAGAGGGGCGGCCATACGAGCAGTACTTC
TRBJ2-1,-,many,TRBV7-2,CASSLARGAYNEQFF,TGTGCCAGCAGCTTAGCCAGGGGGGCCTACAATGAGCAGTTCTTC
TRBJ2-1,-,few,TRBV11-2,CASSPPLYNEQFF,TGTGCCAGCAGCCCCCCCCTTTACAATGAGCAGTTCTTC
TRBJ1-4,-,few,TRBV7-9,CASSAIQMNKKLFF,TGTGCCAGCAGCGCGATCCAAATGAACAAAAAACTGTTTTTT
TRBJ2-1,TRBD2,-,TRBV4-1,CASSQDPAGGRYNEQFF,TGCGCCAGCAGCCAAGACCCAGCGGGGGGGCGATACAATGAGCAGTTCTTC